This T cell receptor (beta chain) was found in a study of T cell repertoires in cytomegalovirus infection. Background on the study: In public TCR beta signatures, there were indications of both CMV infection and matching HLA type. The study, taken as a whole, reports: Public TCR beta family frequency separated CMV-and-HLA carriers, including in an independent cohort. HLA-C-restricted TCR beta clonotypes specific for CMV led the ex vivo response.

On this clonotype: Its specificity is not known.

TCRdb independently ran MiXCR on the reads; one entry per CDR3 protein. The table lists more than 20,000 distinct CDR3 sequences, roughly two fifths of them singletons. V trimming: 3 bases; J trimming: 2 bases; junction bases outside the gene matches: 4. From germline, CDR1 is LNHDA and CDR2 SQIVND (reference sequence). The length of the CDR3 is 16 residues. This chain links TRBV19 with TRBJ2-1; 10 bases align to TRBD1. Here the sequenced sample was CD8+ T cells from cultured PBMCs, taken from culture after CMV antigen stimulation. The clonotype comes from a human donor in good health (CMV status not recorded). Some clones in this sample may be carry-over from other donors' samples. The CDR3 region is CASSIGTGVTYNEQFF. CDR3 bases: TGTGCCAGTAGTATCGGGACAGGGGTAACCTACAATGAGCAGTTCTTC.